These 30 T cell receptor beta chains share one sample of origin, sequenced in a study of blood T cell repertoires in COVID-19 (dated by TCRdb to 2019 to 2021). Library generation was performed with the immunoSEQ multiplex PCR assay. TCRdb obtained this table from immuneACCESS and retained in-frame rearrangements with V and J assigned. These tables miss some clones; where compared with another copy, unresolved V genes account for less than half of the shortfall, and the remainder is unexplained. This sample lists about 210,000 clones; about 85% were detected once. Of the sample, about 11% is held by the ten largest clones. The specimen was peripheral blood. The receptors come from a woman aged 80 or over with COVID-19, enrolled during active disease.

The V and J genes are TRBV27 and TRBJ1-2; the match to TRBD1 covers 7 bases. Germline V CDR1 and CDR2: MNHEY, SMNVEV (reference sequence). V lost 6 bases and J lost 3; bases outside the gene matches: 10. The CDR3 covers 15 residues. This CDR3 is CASSQGGRDYYGYTF. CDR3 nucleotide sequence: TGTGCCAGCAGCCAAGGGGGCAGGGACTACTATGGCTACACCTTC.

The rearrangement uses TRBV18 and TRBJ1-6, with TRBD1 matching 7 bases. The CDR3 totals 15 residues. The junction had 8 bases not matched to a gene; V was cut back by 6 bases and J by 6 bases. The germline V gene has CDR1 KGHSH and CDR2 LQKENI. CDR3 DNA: TGTGCCAGCTCCCCTCTGACAGGGAGTAATTCACCCCTCCACTTT. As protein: CASSPLTGSNSPLHF. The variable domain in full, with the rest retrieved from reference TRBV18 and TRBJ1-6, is NAGVMQNPRHLVRRRGQEARLRCSPMKGHSHVYWYRQLPEEGLKFMVYLQKENIIDESGMPKERFSAEFPKEGPSILRIQQVVRGDSAAYFCASSPLTGSNSPLHFGNGTRLTVT.

Here the CDR3 reads CASSEAHTEAFF. The CDR3 DNA reads TGTGCCAGTAGTGAGGCGCACACTGAAGCTTTCTTT. This rearrangement joins TRBV19 to TRBJ1-1, with D unresolved. Trimming took off 5 bases at V and 3 bases at J, with 7 bases between the two ends. The CDR3 consists of 12 residues. Germline CDR1 is LNHDA and CDR2 is SQIVND (reference sequence).

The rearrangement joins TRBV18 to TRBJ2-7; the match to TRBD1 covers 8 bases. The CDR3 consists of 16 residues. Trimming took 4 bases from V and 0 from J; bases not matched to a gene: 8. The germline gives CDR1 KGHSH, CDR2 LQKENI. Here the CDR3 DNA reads TGTGCCAGCTCACGATCTCAGGGGGCGGGCTCCTACGAGCAGTACGTC. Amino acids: CASSRSQGAGSYEQYV.

The CDR3 reads CASSSKTGGTEAFF. DNA for the CDR3: TGTGCCAGTAGTAGCAAAACAGGGGGCACTGAAGCTTTCTTT. The chain links TRBV19 to TRBJ1-1; TRBD1 agrees at 8 bases. The V segment lost 4 bases and the J segment 4 bases; nucleotides outside the gene matches: 5. This CDR3 has 14 amino acids. Looked up from germline, CDR1 is LNHDA and CDR2 is SQIVND (reference sequence). Complete variable domain (other parts from reference TRBV19 and TRBJ1-1): DGGITQSPKYLFRKEGQNVTLSCEQNLNHDAMYWYRQDPGQGLRLIYYSQIVNDFQKGDIAEGYSVSREKKESFPLTVTSAQKNPTAFYLCASSSKTGGTEAFFGQGTRLTVV.

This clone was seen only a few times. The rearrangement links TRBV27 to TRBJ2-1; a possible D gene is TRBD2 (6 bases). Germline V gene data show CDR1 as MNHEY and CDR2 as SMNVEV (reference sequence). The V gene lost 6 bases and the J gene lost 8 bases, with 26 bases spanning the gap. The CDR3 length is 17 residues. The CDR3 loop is CASRRGIGGRGGDEQFF. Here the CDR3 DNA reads TGTGCCAGCAGGCGGGGAATCGGAGGGCGGGGAGGTGATGAGCAGTTCTTC.

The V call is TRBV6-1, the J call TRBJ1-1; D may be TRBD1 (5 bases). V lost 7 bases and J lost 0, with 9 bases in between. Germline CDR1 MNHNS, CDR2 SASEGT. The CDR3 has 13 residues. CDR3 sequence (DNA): TGTGCCAGCAATTGGGGGGTGAACACTGAAGCTTTCTTT. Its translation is CASNWGVNTEAFF.

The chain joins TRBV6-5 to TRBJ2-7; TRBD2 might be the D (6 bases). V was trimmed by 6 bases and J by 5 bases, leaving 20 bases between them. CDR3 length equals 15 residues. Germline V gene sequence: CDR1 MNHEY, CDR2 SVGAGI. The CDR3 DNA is TGTGCCAGCAGCCTCACCCGGGCGGGATTCAACGAGCAGTACTTC. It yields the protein CASSLTRAGFNEQYF.

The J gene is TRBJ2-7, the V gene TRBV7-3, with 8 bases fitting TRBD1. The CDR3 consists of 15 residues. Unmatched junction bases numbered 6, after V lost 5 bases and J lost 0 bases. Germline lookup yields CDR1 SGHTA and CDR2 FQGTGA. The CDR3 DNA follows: TGTGCCAGCAGCCCCGGACAGGGAATCTCCTACGAGCAGTACTTC. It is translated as CASSPGQGISYEQYF.

The CDR3 loop is CASSRESGDTQYF. As DNA, the CDR3 is TGTGCCAGCAGTCGGGAGTCCGGAGATACGCAGTATTTT. V usage is TRBV12-3 or TRBV12-4 and J usage is TRBJ2-3; D may be TRBD2 (6 bases). V lost 5 bases to trimming and J lost 5 bases, with 11 bases between them. The CDR3 length is 13 residues.

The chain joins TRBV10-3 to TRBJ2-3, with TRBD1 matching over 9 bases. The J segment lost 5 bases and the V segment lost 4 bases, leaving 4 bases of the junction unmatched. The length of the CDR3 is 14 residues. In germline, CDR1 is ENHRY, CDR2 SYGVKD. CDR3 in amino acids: CAISGGTGLDTQYF. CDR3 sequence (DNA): TGTGCCATCAGTGGGGGGACAGGGCTAGATACGCAGTATTTT.

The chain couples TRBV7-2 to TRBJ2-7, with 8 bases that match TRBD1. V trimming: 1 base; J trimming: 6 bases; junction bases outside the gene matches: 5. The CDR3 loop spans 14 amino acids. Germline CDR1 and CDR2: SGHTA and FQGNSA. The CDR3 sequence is CASSLEPDRAEQYF. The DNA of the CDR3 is TGTGCCAGCAGCTTAGAACCGGACAGGGCCGAGCAGTACTTC.

CDR3 region: CASSMSGERGQPQHF. CDR3 nucleotide sequence: TGTGCCAGTAGTATGTCCGGGGAGCGGGGTCAGCCCCAGCATTTT. The rearrangement uses TRBV19 and TRBJ1-5; the D is unclear. Germline V gives CDR1 LNHDA, CDR2 SQIVND (reference sequence). Trimming took off 3 bases at V and 6 bases at J, with 15 bases between the two ends. The CDR3 totals 15 residues.

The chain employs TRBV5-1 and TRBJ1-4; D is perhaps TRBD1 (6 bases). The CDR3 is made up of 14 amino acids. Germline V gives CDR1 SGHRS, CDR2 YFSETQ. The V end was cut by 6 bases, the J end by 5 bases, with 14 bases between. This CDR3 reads CASKQGRGNEKLFF. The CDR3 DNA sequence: TGCGCCAGCAAACAGGGAAGGGGGAATGAAAAACTGTTTTTT. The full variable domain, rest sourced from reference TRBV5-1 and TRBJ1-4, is KAGVTQTPRYLIKTRGQQVTLSCSPISGHRSVSWYQQTPGQGLQFLFEYFSETQRNKGNFPGRFSGRQFSNSRSEMNVSTLELGDSALYLCASKQGRGNEKLFFGSGTQLSVL.

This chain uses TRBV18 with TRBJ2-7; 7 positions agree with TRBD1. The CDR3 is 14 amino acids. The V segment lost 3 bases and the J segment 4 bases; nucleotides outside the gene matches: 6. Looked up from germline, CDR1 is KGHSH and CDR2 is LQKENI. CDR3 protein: CASSPGTEDYEQYV. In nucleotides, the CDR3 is TGTGCCAGCTCACCGGGGACAGAAGATTACGAGCAGTACGTC.

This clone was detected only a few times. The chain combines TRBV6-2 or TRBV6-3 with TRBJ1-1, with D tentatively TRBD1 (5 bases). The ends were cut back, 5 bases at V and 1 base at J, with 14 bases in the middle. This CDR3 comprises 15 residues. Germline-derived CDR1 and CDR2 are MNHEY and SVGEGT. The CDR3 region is CASSQRQPPNTEAFF. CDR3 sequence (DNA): TGTGCCAGCAGTCAGCGACAGCCGCCGAACACTGAAGCTTTCTTT.

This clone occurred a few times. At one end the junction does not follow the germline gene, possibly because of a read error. CDR3 protein: CASLDRQTYNSPLHF. In DNA form, the CDR3 reads TGTGCCAGCCTTGATCGACAGACCTACAATTCACCCCTCCACTTT. The rearrangement joins TRBV19 to TRBJ1-6, with D tentatively TRBD1 (5 bases). Germline V gene data show CDR1 as LNHDA and CDR2 as SQIVND (reference sequence). The CDR3 length is 15 residues.

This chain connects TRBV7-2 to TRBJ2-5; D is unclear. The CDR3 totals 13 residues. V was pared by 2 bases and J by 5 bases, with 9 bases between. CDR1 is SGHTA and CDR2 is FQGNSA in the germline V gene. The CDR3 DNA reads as TGTGCCAGCAGCTTATCCCCTGGCGAGACCCAGTACTTC. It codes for CASSLSPGETQYF.

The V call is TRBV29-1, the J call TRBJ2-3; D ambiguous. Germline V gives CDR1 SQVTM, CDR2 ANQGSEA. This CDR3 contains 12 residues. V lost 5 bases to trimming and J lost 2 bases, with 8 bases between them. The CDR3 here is CSVPTATDTQYF. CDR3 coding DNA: TGCAGCGTTCCGACTGCCACAGATACGCAGTATTTT.

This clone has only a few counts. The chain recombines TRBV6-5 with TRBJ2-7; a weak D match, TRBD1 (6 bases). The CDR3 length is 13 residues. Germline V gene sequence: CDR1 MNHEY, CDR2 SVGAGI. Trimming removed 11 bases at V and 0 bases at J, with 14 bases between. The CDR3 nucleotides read TGTGCCTCGAACAGGGACCCCTCCTACGAGCAGTACGTC. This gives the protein CASNRDPSYEQYV.

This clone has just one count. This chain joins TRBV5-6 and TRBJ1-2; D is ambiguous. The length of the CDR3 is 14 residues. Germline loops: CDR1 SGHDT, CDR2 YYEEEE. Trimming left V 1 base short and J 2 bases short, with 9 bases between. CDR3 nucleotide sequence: TGTGCCAGCAGCTTGAATCGCCTAAACTATGGCTACACCTTC. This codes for CASSLNRLNYGYTF.

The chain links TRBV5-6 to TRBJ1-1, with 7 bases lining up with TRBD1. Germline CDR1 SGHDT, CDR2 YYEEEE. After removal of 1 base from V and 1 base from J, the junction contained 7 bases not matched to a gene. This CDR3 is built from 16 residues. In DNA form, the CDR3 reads TGTGCCAGCAGCTTGTTGTGGACAGGAGGGAACACTGAAGCTTTCTTT. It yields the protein CASSLLWTGGNTEAFF.

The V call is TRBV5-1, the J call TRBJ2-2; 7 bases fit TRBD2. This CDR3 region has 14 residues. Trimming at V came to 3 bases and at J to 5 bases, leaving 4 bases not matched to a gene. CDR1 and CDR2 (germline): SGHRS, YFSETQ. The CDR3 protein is CASSSQGGTGELFF. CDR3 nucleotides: TGCGCCAGCAGCTCTCAGGGAGGGACCGGGGAGCTGTTTTTT.

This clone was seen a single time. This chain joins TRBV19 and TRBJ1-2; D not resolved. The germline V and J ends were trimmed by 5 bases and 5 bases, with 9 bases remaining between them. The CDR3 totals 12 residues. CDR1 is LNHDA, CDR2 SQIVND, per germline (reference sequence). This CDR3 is CASSYQAYGYTF. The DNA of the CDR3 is TGTGCCAGTAGTTACCAGGCATATGGCTACACCTTC.

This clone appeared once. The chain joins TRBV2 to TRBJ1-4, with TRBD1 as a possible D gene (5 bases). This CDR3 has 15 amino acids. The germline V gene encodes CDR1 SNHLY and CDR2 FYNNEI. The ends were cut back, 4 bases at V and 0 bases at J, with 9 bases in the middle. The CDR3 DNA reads TGTGCCAGCAGTGGACAGTCTGCAACTAATGAAAAACTGTTTTTT. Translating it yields CASSGQSATNEKLFF.

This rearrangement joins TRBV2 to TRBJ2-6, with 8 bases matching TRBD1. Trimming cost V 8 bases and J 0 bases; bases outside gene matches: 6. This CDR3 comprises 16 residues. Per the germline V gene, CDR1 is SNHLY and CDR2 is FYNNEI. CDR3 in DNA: TGTGCCAGCGTGAGACAGGGGAGCTCTGGGGCCAACGTCCTGACTTTC. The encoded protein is CASVRQGSSGANVLTF.

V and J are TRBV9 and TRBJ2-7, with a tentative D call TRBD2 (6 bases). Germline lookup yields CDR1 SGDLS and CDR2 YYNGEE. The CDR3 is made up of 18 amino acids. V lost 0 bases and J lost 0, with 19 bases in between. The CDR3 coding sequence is TGTGCCAGCAGCGTAGGAGCCGCCGGTGCGGGGAACTCCTACGAGCAGTACTTC. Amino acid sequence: CASSVGAAGAGNSYEQYF.

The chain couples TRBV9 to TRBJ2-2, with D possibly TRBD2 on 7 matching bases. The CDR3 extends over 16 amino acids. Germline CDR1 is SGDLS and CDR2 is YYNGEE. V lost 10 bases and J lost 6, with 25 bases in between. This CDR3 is CASDLGGSGVPGELFF. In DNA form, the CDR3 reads TGTGCCTCCGACCTAGGGGGAAGCGGGGTGCCCGGGGAGCTGTTTTTT.

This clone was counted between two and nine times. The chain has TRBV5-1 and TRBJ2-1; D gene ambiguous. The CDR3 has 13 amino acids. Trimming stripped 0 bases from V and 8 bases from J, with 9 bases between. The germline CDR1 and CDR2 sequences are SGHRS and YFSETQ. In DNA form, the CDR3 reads TGCGCCAGCAGCTTGGCCATGGGCGATGAGCAGTTCTTC. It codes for CASSLAMGDEQFF. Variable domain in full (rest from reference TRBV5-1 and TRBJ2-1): KAGVTQTPRYLIKTRGQQVTLSCSPISGHRSVSWYQQTPGQGLQFLFEYFSETQRNKGNFPGRFSGRQFSNSRSEMNVSTLELGDSALYLCASSLAMGDEQFFGPGTRLTVL.

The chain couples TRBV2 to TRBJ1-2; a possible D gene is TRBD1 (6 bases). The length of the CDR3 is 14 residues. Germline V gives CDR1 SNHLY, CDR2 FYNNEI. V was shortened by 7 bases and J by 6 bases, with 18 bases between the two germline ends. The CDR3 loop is CASIRTATWDGYTF. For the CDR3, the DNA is TGTGCCAGCATCAGGACAGCCACTTGGGATGGCTACACCTTC.